The entry that follows covers one T cell receptor beta chain sequence. Its antigen is unidentified. The study ran its PCR with 60 Vbeta and 13 Jbeta primers. Generated by immunoSEQ multiplex PCR, the TCRdb table keeps only in-frame clones and is missing some. The repertoire holds 100,000 to 130,000 clones, around 77% seen once, with 4.2% in the top ten. The J segment lost 2 bases and the V segment lost 1 base, leaving 3 bases of the junction unmatched. The CDR3 is 18 residues long. Germline CDR1 reads SGHNT; CDR2 reads YENEEA. This sample is drawn from a study of cytomegalovirus exposure and HLA in healthy donors. Overall study results and limits: A later analysis appeared to link common viral pathogens to several of the most significant clusters.

The specimen was PBMCs. This TCR derives from a male donor in good health and CMV-seronegative. The gene calls are TRBV11-3 and TRBJ2-2; 14 bases line up with TRBD2. CDR3 protein: CASSLGGLAGGNTGELFF. The DNA of the CDR3 is TGTGCCAGCAGCTTAGGCGGACTAGCGGGAGGTAACACCGGGGAGCTGTTTTTT.